This TCR beta chain is drawn from a study of T cell responses to AZD1222 COVID-19 vaccine. Overall study context: Second doses at about 4 or about 12 weeks were pooled.

Method: immunoSEQ multiplex PCR; TCRdb's copy keeps in-frame clones and lacks some. The sample gives 150,000 to 180,000 clones, approximately 90% of which show up once; roughly 2.9% is in the top ten. Only one count was recorded for this clone. Its target is unknown. Points from the study as a whole: A rise in Spike-specific TCR breadth and depth followed two AZD1222 doses.

Specimen: peripheral blood, collected on day 0 of AZD1222 vaccination. This sequence originates from an adult in good health.

CDR3 nucleotides: TGTGCCAGCTCTCCAAGTGAGGGGCTTGAAGCTTTCTTT. Translating gives CASSPSEGLEAFF. The genes are TRBV18 and TRBJ1-1, with D tentatively TRBD1 (5 bases). Trimming took 6 bases from V and 7 from J, leaving 15 bases between them. CDR3 length: 13 residues. CDR1 KGHSH and CDR2 LQKENI come from the germline V gene. The full variable domain, its missing parts supplied by reference TRBV18 and TRBJ1-1, is NAGVMQNPRHLVRRRGQEARLRCSPMKGHSHVYWYRQLPEEGLKFMVYLQKENIIDESGMPKERFSAEFPKEGPSILRIQQVVRGDSAAYFCASSPSEGLEAFFGQGTRLTVV.